This entry lists 6 T cell receptor beta chains sequenced from one sample in a study of T cell repertoires in cytomegalovirus infection. MiXCR, applied by TCRdb to the reads, yields one record per CDR3 protein. The sample includes 250,000 or so distinct CDR3 sequences, 15% to 20% seen only once; the top ten take around 43%. The sequenced sample consisted of CD8+ T cells from PBMCs. Receptor source: a human donor in good health (CMV status not recorded). Some clones in this sample may be carry-over from other donors' samples.

In this sample, this clonotype turned up a few times. The chain recombines TRBV28 with TRBJ1-6, with unresolved D. Germline CDR1 reads MDHEN; CDR2 reads SYDVKM. This CDR3 region has 16 residues. V lost 3 bases and J lost 12, with 21 bases in between. The CDR3 reads CASSFPGRSLIQPLHF. The DNA for the CDR3 is TGTGCCAGCAGTTTCCCCGGTAGGAGCCTAATTCAACCCCTCCACTTT.

This clonotype has only a few counts. The chain joins TRBV4-3 to TRBJ2-7; D may be TRBD1 (6 bases). The germline V gene encodes CDR1 LGHNA and CDR2 YSLEER. V gave up 2 bases and J gave up 0 bases, with 11 bases separating them. The CDR3 has 15 residues. CDR3 amino acids: CASSQIRDTSYEQYF. The CDR3 DNA sequence: TGCGCCAGCAGCCAAATCCGGGACACCTCCTACGAGCAGTACTTC.

Only a few counts were recorded for this clonotype. The rearrangement joins TRBV27 to TRBJ1-5; D uncertain. Trimming took 5 bases from V and 1 from J, leaving 15 bases between them. CDR1 is MNHEY, CDR2 SMNVEV, per germline (reference sequence). The CDR3 runs to 16 residues. This chain's CDR3 is CASSLRFDTSNQPQHF. The DNA of the CDR3 is TGTGCCAGCAGTCTAAGGTTTGACACGAGCAATCAGCCCCAGCATTTT.

This clonotype was observed at least ten times. The V call is TRBV7-9, the J call TRBJ2-7, with D maybe TRBD2 (5 bases). Germline V gene lookup returns CDR1 SEHNR and CDR2 FQNEAQ (reference sequence). Trimming cost V 3 bases and J 5 bases, with 8 bases left between them. CDR3 length: 12 residues. The CDR3 DNA is TGTGCCAGCAGCTTCGGACTCCACGAGCAGTACTTC. Its protein is CASSFGLHEQYF. The full variable domain, in which reference TRBV7-9 and TRBJ2-7 provide the parts outside the CDR3, is DTGVSQNPRHKITKRGQNVTFRCDPISEHNRLYWYRQTLGQGPEFLTYFQNEAQLEKSRLLSDRFSAERPKGSFSTLEIQRTEQGDSAMYLCASSFGLHEQYFGPGTRLTVT.

About this clonotype: A much larger clone lies a single base off, so this may be a read error. The chain links TRBV7-2 to TRBJ1-1; the D is unclear. The V gene's germline CDR1 is SGHTA and CDR2 FQGNSA. CDR3 length: 16 residues. V lost 1 base to trimming and J lost 0 bases, with 12 bases between them. CDR3 nucleotide sequence: TGTGCCAGCAGCTTAGATACGGAGGTCATGAACACTGAAGCTTTCTTT. Protein product: CASSLDTEVMNTEAFF.

The chain is built from TRBV4-1 and TRBJ2-1; D might be TRBD2 (5 bases). The CDR3 has 18 amino acids. Trimming removed 4 bases from V and 0 bases from J, with 19 bases in between. Germline V gene data show CDR1 as MGHRA and CDR2 as YSYEKL. CDR3 in amino acids: CASSLSIPSTTSYNEQFF. DNA for the CDR3: TGCGCCAGCAGCCTTTCCATACCTAGCACTACCTCCTACAATGAGCAGTTCTTC.